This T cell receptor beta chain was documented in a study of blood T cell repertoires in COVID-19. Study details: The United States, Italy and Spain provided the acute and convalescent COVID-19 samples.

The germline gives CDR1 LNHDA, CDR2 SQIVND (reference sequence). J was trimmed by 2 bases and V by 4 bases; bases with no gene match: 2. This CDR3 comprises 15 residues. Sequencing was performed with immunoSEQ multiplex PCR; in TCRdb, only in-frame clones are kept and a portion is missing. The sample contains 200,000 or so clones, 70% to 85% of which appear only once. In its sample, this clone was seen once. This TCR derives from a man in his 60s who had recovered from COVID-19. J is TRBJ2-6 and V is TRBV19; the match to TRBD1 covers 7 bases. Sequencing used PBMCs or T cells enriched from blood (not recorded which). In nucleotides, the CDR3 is TGTGCCAGTAGTACCGGGACAGCTGGGGCCAACGTCCTGACTTTC. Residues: CASSTGTAGANVLTF.